This is a list of T cell receptor beta chains from one sample in a study of post-analysis software for immune sequencing data. TCRdb redid the calling of the PCR reads with MiXCR, one entry per CDR3 protein. The sample has about 770,000 distinct CDR3 sequences; 46% are singletons. Sequencing was done on a sample of blood. These TCRs come from a girl aged 5 to 17 with multiple sclerosis. Each CDR3 is given with its conserved first and last residue. D genes are given only for firm matches. Clone sizes are given selectively: once, few, many, or a class where the clone is expanded.

cdr3_aa	cdr3_nt	d_call	clone_size	v_call	j_call
CASSSDRVELEPQHF	TGTGCCAGCAGTTCCGACAGGGTTGAATTGGAGCCCCAGCATTTT	TRBD1	NA	TRBV27	TRBJ1-5
CASSSQDMNWEQYF	TGTGCCAGCAGCTCCCAGGACATGAATTGGGAGCAGTACTTC	NA	once	TRBV7-3	TRBJ2-7
CSVNDRKNIQYF	TGCAGCGTTAACGACAGGAAAAACATTCAGTACTTC	NA	NA	TRBV29-1	TRBJ2-4
CASAGQGAYEQYF	TGTGCCAGTGCGGGACAGGGTGCCTACGAGCAGTACTTC	NA	few	TRBV21-1	TRBJ2-7
CSVGAGVTDTQYF	TGCAGCGTAGGAGCGGGAGTGACAGATACGCAGTATTTT	TRBD2	NA	TRBV29-1	TRBJ2-3
CASSAASREETQYF	TGTGCCAGCAGCGCCGCGTCCAGGGAAGAGACCCAGTACTTC	NA	NA	TRBV7-6	TRBJ2-5
CASRVLGGYGYTF	TGTGCCAGCAGAGTACTTGGCGGCTATGGCTACACCTTC	NA	few	TRBV2	TRBJ1-2
CASSSGREVNEQFF	TGTGCCAGCTCGAGCGGGAGGGAGGTCAATGAGCAGTTCTTC	TRBD2	NA	TRBV6-4	TRBJ2-1
CASSPTGITNEKLFF	TGTGCCAGCTCACCAACAGGGATCACTAATGAAAAACTGTTTTTT	NA	NA	TRBV18	TRBJ1-4
CASSLGLAGVAQYF	TGCGCCAGCAGCTTGGGGCTAGCGGGAGTAGCGCAGTACTTC	TRBD2	NA	TRBV5-1	TRBJ2-5
CASSSQGGQETQYF	TGTGCCAGCAGTTCACAGGGGGGACAAGAGACCCAGTACTTC	TRBD1	NA	TRBV12-3/TRBV12-4	TRBJ2-5
CSASGPSGSETQYF	TGCAGTGCTAGCGGGCCTAGCGGGAGTGAGACCCAGTACTTC	TRBD2	few	TRBV20-1	TRBJ2-5
CASSQLILAEEVTDTQYF	TGTGCCAGCAGCCAACTCATTCTAGCGGAGGAGGTAACAGATACGCAGTATTTT	TRBD2	NA	TRBV4-2	TRBJ2-3
CASSLGTPLDEQYF	TGTGCCAGCAGTTTGGGGACACCGTTGGATGAGCAGTACTTC	NA	NA	TRBV12-3/TRBV12-4	TRBJ2-5
CSAWSYYEQYF	TGCAGTGCTTGGAGTTACTACGAGCAGTACTTC	NA	NA	TRBV20-1	TRBJ2-7
CATSDLVDSRNEQFF	TGTGCCACCAGTGATTTGGTAGATTCCCGCAATGAGCAGTTCTTC	NA	NA	TRBV24-1	TRBJ2-1